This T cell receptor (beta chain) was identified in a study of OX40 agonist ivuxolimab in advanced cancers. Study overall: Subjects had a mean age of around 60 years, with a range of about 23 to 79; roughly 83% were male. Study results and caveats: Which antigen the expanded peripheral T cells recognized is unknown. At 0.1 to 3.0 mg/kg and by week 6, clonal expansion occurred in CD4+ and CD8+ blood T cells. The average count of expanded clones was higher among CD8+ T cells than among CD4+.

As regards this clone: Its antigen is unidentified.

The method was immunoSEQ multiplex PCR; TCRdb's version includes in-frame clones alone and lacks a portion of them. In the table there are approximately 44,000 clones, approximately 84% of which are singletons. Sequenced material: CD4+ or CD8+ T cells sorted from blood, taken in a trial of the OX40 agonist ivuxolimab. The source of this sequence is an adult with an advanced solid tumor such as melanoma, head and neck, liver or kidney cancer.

CDR3 bases: TGTGCCAGCTCGGCTGGTGAGGTAGGGCACGCCGGAAACATTCAGTACTTC. This gives the protein CASSAGEVGHAGNIQYF. The chain links TRBV9 to TRBJ2-4; no clear D gene. This CDR3 is built from 17 residues. The V and J ends lost 7 bases and 6 bases respectively, with 26 bases between them. The germline V gene encodes CDR1 SGDLS and CDR2 YYNGEE.